In its sample, the clone carrying this T cell receptor beta chain was seen many times. Described time point: newly diagnosed GD, antithyroid drugs for less than 3 months. PBMC RNA served as the TCR library source. The data stem from a study of regulatory T cells in long-lasting Graves disease. Study context: Recently diagnosed Graves' patients had received antithyroid drugs for under 3 months.

Sequencing libraries for TCR beta were prepared with iRepertoire HTBI primers and Arm-PCR of CDR3 regions. TCRdb passed the multiplex PCR reads through MiXCR, listing each CDR3 protein once. The sample lists roughly 260,000 distinct CDR3 sequences, around 18% occurring once. The CDR3 consists of 16 residues. CDR1 SNHLY and CDR2 FYNNEI come from the germline V gene. V lost 5 bases to trimming and J lost 0 bases; unmatched junction nucleotides: 7. The sample was also linked to a second study, of T cells in Graves' hyperthyroidism and ophthalmopathy. This second study says: Patients aged 18 to 65 had newly diagnosed hyperthyroidism of under 2 months' duration. Researchers barred patients who had uncontrolled infection, other autoimmune disease, pregnancy or lactation.

V usage is TRBV2 and J usage is TRBJ2-4, with 7 bases identical to TRBD1. The source is a woman aged 30 to 39 with Graves disease. Sequences were derived from peripheral blood mononuclear cells (PBMCs), sampled at new diagnosis, from a patient treated with antithyroid drugs. The CDR3 nucleotides are TGTGCCAGCAGTAAAGACAGGGTGCTAGCCAAAAACATTCAGTACTTC. Protein sequence: CASSKDRVLAKNIQYF.